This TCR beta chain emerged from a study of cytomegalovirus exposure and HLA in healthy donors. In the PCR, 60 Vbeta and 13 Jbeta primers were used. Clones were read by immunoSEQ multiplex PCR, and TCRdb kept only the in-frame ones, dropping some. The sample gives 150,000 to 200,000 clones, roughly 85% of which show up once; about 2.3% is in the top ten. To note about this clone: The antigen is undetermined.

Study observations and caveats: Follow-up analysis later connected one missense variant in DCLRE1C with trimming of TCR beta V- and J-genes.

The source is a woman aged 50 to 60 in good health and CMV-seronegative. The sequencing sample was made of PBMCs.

The CDR3 loop reads CASSGQLSSYEQYF. CDR3 DNA sequence: TGTGCCAGCAGCGGACAGTTGAGCTCCTACGAGCAGTACTTC. V is TRBV14 and J is TRBJ2-7; possible D gene TRBD1, 6 bases. V shed 5 bases and J shed 0 bases, with 11 bases lying between them. The CDR3 extends over 14 amino acids. CDR1 is SGHDN and CDR2 is FVKESK in the germline V gene.